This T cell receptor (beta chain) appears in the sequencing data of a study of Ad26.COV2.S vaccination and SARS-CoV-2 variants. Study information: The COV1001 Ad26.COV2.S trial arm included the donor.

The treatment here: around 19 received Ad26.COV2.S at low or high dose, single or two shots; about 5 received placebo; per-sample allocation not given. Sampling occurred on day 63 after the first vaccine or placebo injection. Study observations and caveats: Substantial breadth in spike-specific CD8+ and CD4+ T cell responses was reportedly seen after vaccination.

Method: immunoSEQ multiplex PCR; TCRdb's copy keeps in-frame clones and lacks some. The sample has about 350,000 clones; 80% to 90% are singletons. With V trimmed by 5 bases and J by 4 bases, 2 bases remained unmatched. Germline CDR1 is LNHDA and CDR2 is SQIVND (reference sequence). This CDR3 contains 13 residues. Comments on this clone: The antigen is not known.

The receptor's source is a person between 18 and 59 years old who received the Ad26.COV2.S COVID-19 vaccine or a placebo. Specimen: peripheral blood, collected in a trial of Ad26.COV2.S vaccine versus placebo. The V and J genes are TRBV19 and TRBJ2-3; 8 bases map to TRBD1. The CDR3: CASSAGQADTQYF. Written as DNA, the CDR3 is TGTGCCAGTAGTGCGGGACAGGCAGATACGCAGTATTTT.